This T cell receptor (beta chain) was captured in a study of siplizumab effects on memory and regulatory T cells (dated by TCRdb to between 2017 and 2020). Study-level background: The study looked at the effect of siplizumab, an anti-CD2 antibody, on alloreactive T-cell subsets in allogeneic mixed lymphocyte reactions made from human PBMCs. Findings and caveats that apply to the study as a whole: No functional confirmation was obtained for the suppressive function of proliferating Tregs from siplizumab cultures. The cumulative frequency of alloreactive sequences that could be traced back to unstimulated CD4+ memory T cells was significantly reduced by siplizumab. Compared with memory T cells, unstimulated naive T cells appeared more diverse, and naive cells seemed to make a substantial contribution to the alloresponse. In reactions with siplizumab, an average of about 75% of mappable alloreactive CD4+ clones were Treg-derived, compared with around 28% in control reactions. About 75-97% of proliferating CD4+ or CD8+ clones could not be given a naive or memory phenotype. Because sequences at frequencies below about 10^-5 were poorly captured, only a minor fraction of alloreactive clones could be mapped back to unstimulated subsets.

V loses 0 bases, J loses 6 bases, and the germline ends lie 11 bases apart. Spanning cysteine to phenylalanine, the CDR3 consists of 14 amino acids. Just CDR3 DNA is preserved here, 42 bases in frame from base 1. Based on the germline V gene, the CDR1 and CDR2 sequences are SGDLS and YYNGEE. As to this clone: Its recognized antigen is unknown. Base qualities are missing; no much larger clone stands one base away.

Sorted unstimulated T cells and proliferating T cells recovered from mixed lymphocyte reactions were subjected to TCRbeta CDR3 sequencing. Fresh whole blood from some ten HLA-typed healthy donors was used as the source from which PBMCs were isolated. The method behind the library was the immunoSEQ multiplex PCR assay. Around 92,000 TCR templates per sample were assayed by the deep sequencing platform. Genomic DNA extracted from sorted T cells was used for TCRbeta CDR3 sequencing. The original methods were these. Clonal analysis of TCRbeta CDR3 data was done in the R programming language. Alloreactive CD4+ and CD8+ clones were identified by comparing unstimulated samples to CFSE-low samples taken after the reaction. By matching sequences to the repertoires of sorted unstimulated Treg and non-Treg cells, each alloreactive CD4+ clone was assigned a regulatory or non-regulatory origin. Drawn from immuneACCESS, this table holds only the in-frame rearrangements with V and J called that TCRdb kept. Clones are partly lost; checked studies trace under half to an unresolved V gene and leave the rest unexplained. V, J and clone size are taken as reported in that table, and D and trimming were inferred from the DNA itself. Across this sample there are some 100,000 clones, with about nine tenths seen only once. Under 3% of the sample rests with the top ten.

The sequencing sample was made of CD4+ T cells sorted from blood. The clonotype originates from a human donor in good health. Some clones in this sample may be carry-over from other donors' samples. The V and J genes are TRBV9 and TRBJ2-3; the D gene could be either TRBD1 or TRBD2, each agreeing at 5 bases. In nucleotide form, the sequence is TGTGCCAGCAGCGTAGGATCGGGGCAGGATACGCAGTATTTT. Protein translation: CASSVGSGQDTQYF. Reference TRBV9 and TRBJ2-3 genes cover what lies past the CDR3, so the full variable domain is DSGVTQTPKHLITATGQRVTLRCSPRSGDLSVYWYQQSLDQGLQFLIQYYNGEERAKGNILERFSAQQFPDLHSELNLSSLELGDSALYFCASSVGSGQDTQYFGPGTRLTVL.